Reported below is one T cell receptor (beta chain). This clonotype appeared a few times. It has no known antigen specificity. No qualities accompany the bases; no much larger clone lies one base away. Relative to germline, V is 4 bases shorter and J is 2 bases shorter, with 12 bases between their ends. Taken from cysteine to phenylalanine, the CDR3 has 15 residues. Solely the CDR3 DNA is kept, with 45 bases framed from the first base. According to the germline V gene, CDR1 reads MNHNS and CDR2 reads SASEGT. The TCR beta CDR3 regions were amplified from the RNA transcripts. A first-round RT-PCR of the TCR CDR3 used the HTBI primer set with the Qiagen OneStep RT-PCR kit. Libraries were constructed in a second round of multiplex PCR, after which size selection and purification were carried out. Sequencing of the libraries was done on an Illumina HiSeq2000 using paired-end 100 bp reads. The paper's data handling went like this. SOAPnuke was used to process the raw data, with reads discarded if the reads contained adapters or uncalled bases, had a mean Phred below 15, or lacked an exact constant-primer or identifier match. COPE v1.2.5 was used to merge high-quality paired reads, and clonotypes were defined as unique nucleotide sequences. Clonotypes were aligned to IMGT TRBV, TRBD and TRBJ reference segments using MiTCR v1.1. Analysis was restricted to V-J combinations with a frequency above 0.0001, which covered roughly 99% of repertoires. A TCS score was defined as the ratio between F50 (clonal expansion) and ExV (chaos), using BLOSUM62-based TCRdist between CDR3 peptides within each V-J. Welch's t-statistics and random forest reduced just over 500 V-J features to around 14, which were used in a naive Bayes classifier (R e1071). TCRdb reran the public reads through fastp at Q25 and MiXCR, keeping productive beta chains. Rows with one shared CDR3 protein collapse into an entry with the most common genes and DNA. The V and J calls and clone size are TCRdb's, not the authors'. The sample yields around 400,000 distinct CDR3 sequences; approximately 16% were counted once. The ten top clones hold approximately 19% of the sample.

These data belong to a study of T cells in Graves' hyperthyroidism and ophthalmopathy (dated by TCRdb to about 2019). Study-wide context: Peripheral blood samples were taken at the time of initial diagnosis, prior to any treatment. TCR V-J signatures able to tell the groups apart were searched for in a discovery cohort of some 97 patients, of whom more than 40 had Graves' ophthalmopathy and 57 had stable Graves' hyperthyroidism. An independent validation cohort of under 20 hyperthyroidism patients and 17 patients who later progressed to ophthalmopathy tested prospective prediction of ophthalmopathy. The 75 to 100 discovery patients were divided at random into training and test sets in a 7:3 ratio. In addition, the study compared T-cell repertoires in thyroid tissue and in blood from five or six Graves' hyperthyroidism patients. Following sampling, methimazole starting at 30 mg daily was given to hyperthyroidism patients, and high-dose intravenous methylprednisolone was given to ophthalmopathy patients. TCR Vbeta CDR3 sequencing of fewer than 150 peripheral blood samples (43 ophthalmopathy, about 74 hyperthyroidism and around 17 progressor patients) is reported in the paper. Study-level results and caveats: Most expanded thyroid clonotypes (frequency above 0.001) were also detected in blood, a finding suggesting that blood repertoires may reflect thyroid immune responses. A model built on a 13 V-J signature distinguished ophthalmopathy from stable hyperthyroidism, reaching around 88% sensitivity and under 84% specificity in cross-validation and 80%/75% in testing. In validation, progression to ophthalmopathy was predicted by the model with 70.59% sensitivity and 72% to 85% specificity, a median of about 6 months before onset. Sample size was not statistically predetermined, and blinding of investigators to group allocation was not performed.

Ophthalmopathy patients had moderately to severely active disease, Clinical Activity Score of at least 3, NOSPECS grade of at least 4, and duration under 3 months. Exclusion was applied to patients with uncontrolled infections, other autoimmune diseases, pregnancy or lactation. Clinical symptoms, serum thyroxine and TRAb, thyroid ultrasound, and orbital computed tomography formed the basis for the diagnoses. PBMCs were separated from approximately 9.9 ml of fresh peripheral blood using Ficoll-Paque density gradient centrifugation. Total RNA was extracted using Trizol reagent, and RNA quality was assessed on an Agilent 2100 Bioanalyzer.

The receptor's source is a woman in her sixties or seventies with Graves' ophthalmopathy. The rearrangement joined TRBV6-1 to TRBJ1-5, and possibly TRBD1, on 5 matching bases. Sequencing was carried out using blood. The nucleotide sequence is given as TGTGCCAGCAGTGCGACAGCCAGGGGCAATCAGCCCCAGCATTTT. Translated, this is CASSATARGNQPQHF.